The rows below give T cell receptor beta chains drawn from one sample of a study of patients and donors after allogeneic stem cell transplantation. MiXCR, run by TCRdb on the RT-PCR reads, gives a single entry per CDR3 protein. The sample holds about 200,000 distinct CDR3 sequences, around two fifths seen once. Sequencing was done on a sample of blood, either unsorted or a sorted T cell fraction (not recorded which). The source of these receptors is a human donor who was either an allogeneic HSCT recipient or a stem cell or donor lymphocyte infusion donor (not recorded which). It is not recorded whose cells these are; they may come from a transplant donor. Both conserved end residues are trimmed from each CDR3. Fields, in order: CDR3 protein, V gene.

CDR3aa: ASRTSSGNTIY; v_gene: TRBV6-1
CDR3aa: SVWDRDRESYEQY; v_gene: TRBV29-1
CDR3aa: SASFPSGRQQF; v_gene: TRBV20-1
CDR3aa: ASSLLLRQGSHNEQF; v_gene: TRBV12-3/TRBV12-4
CDR3aa: AWSAGGGSTDTQY; v_gene: TRBV30
CDR3aa: ASSLQGDGTQY; v_gene: TRBV5-6
CDR3aa: ASSPGFNEQF; v_gene: TRBV27
CDR3aa: ATSDLKGPSRPYNEQF; v_gene: TRBV24-1
CDR3aa: ASSPLEPNSPLH; v_gene: TRBV12-3/TRBV12-4
CDR3aa: ASSVGVSATYEQY; v_gene: TRBV9
CDR3aa: ASSYPRQGETDTQY; v_gene: TRBV6-6
CDR3aa: ASSFPRRGFSYNEQF; v_gene: TRBV7-9
CDR3aa: SARAGKQRHGELF; v_gene: TRBV20-1
CDR3aa: ASGQSTNAEAF; v_gene: TRBV12-3/TRBV12-4
CDR3aa: SAQPLAGGYNEQF; v_gene: TRBV20-1
CDR3aa: ASSSLLAGGPTDTQY; v_gene: TRBV7-9
CDR3aa: ASSQDRLVSTDTQY; v_gene: TRBV14
CDR3aa: ASSWTYRDRSNEQF; v_gene: TRBV28
CDR3aa: ATSRDHMTGFPY; v_gene: TRBV15
CDR3aa: ASSSPGTGYGYT; v_gene: TRBV11-2
CDR3aa: ASSLSPTLATDEKLF; v_gene: TRBV9
CDR3aa: SASAGNTGELF; v_gene: TRBV20-1
CDR3aa: ASTAGGNTEAF; v_gene: TRBV25-1
CDR3aa: ASSQDWGRGRSYEQY; v_gene: TRBV4-3
CDR3aa: ASSRRQGADSGYGYT; v_gene: TRBV5-1
CDR3aa: ASSHEGEHRNEKLF; v_gene: TRBV4-1